Included here is one TCR beta chain sequence, with context. This clonotype was found many times. The specificity of this receptor is unknown. The record has no base qualities; no much larger clone is one base away. The time point label of this sample denotes: pre-sensitization, week 0. The sample's treatment or condition label is to be understood as: therapeutic diphenylcyclopropenone sensitization with weekly scalp DPC. At each patch-test visit, blood was drawn before the patch test was applied. To be eligible, patients had to be aged 18 to 70, diagnosed with alopecia and judged suitable for DPC therapy, while pregnant patients were excluded. Total RNA was extracted from unfractionated whole blood that had been collected in Tempus Blood RNA tubes. This record belongs to a study of human T cells and chemical hapten exposure (dated by TCRdb to the early 2020s). In the study overall: For sensitization, 2% DPC in acetone was applied to a 2 cm by 2 cm area of upper inner arm skin. Patients additionally received weekly therapeutic DPC doses to the scalp throughout the approximately 22-week study period. Patch tests used Finn chambers with 0.01% DPC on the upper back, scored after 6 days by International Contact Dermatitis Research Group standards. Alopecia areata with under or over 50% scalp involvement, alopecia totalis and alopecia universalis were represented in the patient cohort, which was mostly female. Libraries were pooled for sequencing, and per-sample TCR yields varied mainly because of small differences in library volumes within the pool. Peripheral blood TCR repertoire changes were tracked in vivo in alopecia patients during primary and secondary sensitization to the hapten diphenylcyclopropenone (DPC). Patient blood was sampled pre-sensitization (week 0) and at 2, 6 and about 24 weeks after DPC sensitization. For TCR sequencing, blood came from 25 to 35 alopecia patients at anywhere from one to four time points (pre-sensitization, 2, 6 and 24 weeks). The full study reports these points: Expanded TCRs formed significantly more large CDR3 similarity clusters than pre-sensitization or healthy control sets, consistent with antigen-driven responses. Alopecia, a presumed autoimmune disease, was present in all patients, so the immune response of the patients might differ from that of healthy individuals. The number of PT1 expanded TCRs positively correlated with patch test score, significant at thresholds 8, 16 and 32 but not 4. After repeated subsampling, the strength of the expansion versus patch-test correlation and the threshold at which it became significant changed. DPC sensitization did not change the number of TCRs with a frequency above 1 in 1000, and there was no evidence of changes in global repertoire structure.

Preparation of the library involved RACE. Sequencing was performed on a NextSeq 500. Library preparation attached unique molecular identifiers to individual cDNA molecules for quantitative, reproducible TCR counting. Each blood RNA sample was used to sequence both TCR alpha and TCR beta chains. The authors' analysis ran thus. The median number of TCRs per sample was roughly 100,000, ranging from about 23,224 to 700,000. The Decombinator software suite was used to annotate the V, J and CDR3 of the TCR reads. Every sample was subsampled to the same number of TCRs (28,000) for the PS versus PT1 abundance plots. TCRs were defined as expanded if absent before sensitization and observed at least eight times at the 2-week time point. TCRdb handled the public reads itself, with Q25 trimming in fastp and clone calling in MiXCR, and kept productive beta chains. Duplicate CDR3 protein sequences are folded into a single record with the most common DNA and genes. These V and J calls are TCRdb output, not the study's own analysis. In this sample the table shows tens of thousands of distinct CDR3 sequences, roughly 7.6% of which occur a single time. 1% to 1.5% of the sample is held by the ten biggest clonotypes.

Based on the germline V gene (reference sequence), the CDR1 and CDR2 sequences are LGHDT and YNNKEL. The V end loses 0 bases and the J end loses 7 bases, and a stretch of 9 bases separates them. Its CDR3 holds 14 amino acids, cysteine through phenylalanine. Only CDR3 DNA is held: 42 bases, read in frame from base 1. The V gene is TRBV3-1 and the J gene is TRBJ1-4; the D gene remains uncertain. The sample consisted of whole blood, taken in connection with sensitization to the hapten diphenylcyclopropenone (DPC). This TCR was sampled from a woman in her forties or fifties with alopecia areata. Some clones in this sample may be carry-over from other donors' samples. The encoded CDR3 is CASSQEWLAEKLFF. The nucleotides read TGTGCCAGCAGCCAAGAATGGTTGGCTGAAAAACTGTTTTTT.